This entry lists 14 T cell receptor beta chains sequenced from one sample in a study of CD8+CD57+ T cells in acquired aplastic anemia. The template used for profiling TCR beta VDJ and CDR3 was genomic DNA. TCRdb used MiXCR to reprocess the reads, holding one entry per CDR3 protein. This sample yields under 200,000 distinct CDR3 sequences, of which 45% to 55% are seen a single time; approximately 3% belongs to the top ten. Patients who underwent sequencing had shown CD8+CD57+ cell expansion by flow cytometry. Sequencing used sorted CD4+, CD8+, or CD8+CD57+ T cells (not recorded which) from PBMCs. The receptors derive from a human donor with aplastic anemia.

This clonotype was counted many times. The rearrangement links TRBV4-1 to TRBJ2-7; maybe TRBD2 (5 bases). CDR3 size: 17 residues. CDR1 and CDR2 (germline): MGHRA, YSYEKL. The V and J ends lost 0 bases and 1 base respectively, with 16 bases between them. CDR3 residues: CASSQDAVEGRSYEQYF. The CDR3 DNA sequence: TGCGCCAGCAGCCAAGATGCGGTTGAGGGCCGATCCTACGAGCAGTACTTC.

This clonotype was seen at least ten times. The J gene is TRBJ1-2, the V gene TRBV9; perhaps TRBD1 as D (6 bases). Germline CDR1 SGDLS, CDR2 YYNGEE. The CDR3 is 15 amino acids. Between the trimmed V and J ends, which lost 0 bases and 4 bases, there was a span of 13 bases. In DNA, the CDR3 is TGTGCCAGCAGCGTAGGGCAGGGGAGGGGCTATGGCTACACCTTC. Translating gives CASSVGQGRGYGYTF.

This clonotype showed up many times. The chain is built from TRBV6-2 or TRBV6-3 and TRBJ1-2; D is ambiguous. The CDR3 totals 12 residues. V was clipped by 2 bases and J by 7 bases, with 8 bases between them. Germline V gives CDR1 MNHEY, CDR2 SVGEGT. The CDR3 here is CASSYGEAGYTF. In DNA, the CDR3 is TGTGCCAGCAGTTACGGGGAGGCTGGCTACACCTTC.

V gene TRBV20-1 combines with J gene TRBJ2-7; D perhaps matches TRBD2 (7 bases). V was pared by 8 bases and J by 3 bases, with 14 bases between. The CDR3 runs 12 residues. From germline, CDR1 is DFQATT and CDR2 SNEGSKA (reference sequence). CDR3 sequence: CSPRGGGYEQYF. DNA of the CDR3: TGCAGTCCCCGGGGAGGGGGCTACGAGCAGTACTTC.

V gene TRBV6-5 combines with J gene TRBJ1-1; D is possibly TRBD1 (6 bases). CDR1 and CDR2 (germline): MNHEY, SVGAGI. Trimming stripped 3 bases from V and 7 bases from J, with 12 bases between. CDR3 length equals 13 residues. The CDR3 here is CASSYREGGEAFF. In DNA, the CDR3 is TGTGCCAGCAGTTATCGAGAGGGGGGTGAAGCTTTCTTT.

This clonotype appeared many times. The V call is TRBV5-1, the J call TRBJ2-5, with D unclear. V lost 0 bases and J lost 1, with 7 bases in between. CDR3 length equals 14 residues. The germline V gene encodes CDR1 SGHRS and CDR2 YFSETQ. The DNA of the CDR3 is TGCGCCAGCAGCTTGGGACAAGGCCAAGAGACCCAGTACTTC. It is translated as CASSLGQGQETQYF.

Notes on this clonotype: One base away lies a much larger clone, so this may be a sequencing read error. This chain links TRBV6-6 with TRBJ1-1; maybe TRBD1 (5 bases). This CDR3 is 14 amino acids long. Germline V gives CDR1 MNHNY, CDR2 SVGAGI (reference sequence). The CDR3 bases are TGTACCAGCAGTTACTCGACAGTGAACACTGAAGCTTTCTTT. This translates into CTSSYSTVNTEAFF.

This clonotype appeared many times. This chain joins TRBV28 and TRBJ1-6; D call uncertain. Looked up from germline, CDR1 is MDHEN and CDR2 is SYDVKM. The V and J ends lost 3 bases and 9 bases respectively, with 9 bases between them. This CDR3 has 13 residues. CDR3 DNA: TGTGCCAGCAGTTTGGGGTTTCGTTCACCCCTCCACTTT. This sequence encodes CASSLGFRSPLHF.

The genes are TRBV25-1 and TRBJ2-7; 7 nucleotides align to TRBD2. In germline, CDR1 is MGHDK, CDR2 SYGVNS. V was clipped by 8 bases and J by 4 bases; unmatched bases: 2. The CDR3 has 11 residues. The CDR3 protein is CASQRGYEQYF. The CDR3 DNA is TGTGCCAGCCAGCGGGGTTACGAGCAGTACTTC.

The CDR3 sequence: CASSLEGWSTEAFF. Here the CDR3 DNA reads TGTGCCAGCAGTTTAGAGGGGTGGAGCACTGAAGCTTTCTTT. The genes are TRBV28 and TRBJ1-1; maybe TRBD1 (5 bases). V dropped 2 bases and J dropped 4 bases, with 11 bases sitting between them. The CDR3 is 14 amino acids. Germline V CDR1 and CDR2: MDHEN, SYDVKM.

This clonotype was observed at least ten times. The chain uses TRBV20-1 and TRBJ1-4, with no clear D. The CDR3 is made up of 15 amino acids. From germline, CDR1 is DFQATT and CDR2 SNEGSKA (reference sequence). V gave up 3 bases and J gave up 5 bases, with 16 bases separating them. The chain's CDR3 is CSASFPAVGNEKLFF. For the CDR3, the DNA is TGCAGTGCTAGTTTCCCCGCGGTTGGGAATGAAAAACTGTTTTTT.

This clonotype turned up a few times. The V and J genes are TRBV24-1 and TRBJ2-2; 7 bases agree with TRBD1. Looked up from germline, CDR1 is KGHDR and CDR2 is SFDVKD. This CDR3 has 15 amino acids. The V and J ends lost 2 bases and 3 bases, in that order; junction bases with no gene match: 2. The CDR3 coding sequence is TGTGCCACCAGTGATTGGACAGGCTACACCGGGGAGCTGTTTTTT. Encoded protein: CATSDWTGYTGELFF.

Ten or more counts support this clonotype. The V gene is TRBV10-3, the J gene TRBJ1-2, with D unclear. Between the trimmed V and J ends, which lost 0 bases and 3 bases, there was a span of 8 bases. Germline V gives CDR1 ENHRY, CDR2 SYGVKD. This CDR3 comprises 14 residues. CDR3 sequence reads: CAISESNGDYGYTF. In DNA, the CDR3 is TGTGCCATCAGTGAGTCGAATGGAGACTATGGCTACACCTTC.

CDR3 sequence reads: CATSEWTGGVYEQYF. DNA for the CDR3: TGTGCCACCAGTGAATGGACCGGGGGCGTCTACGAGCAGTACTTC. This chain links TRBV24-1 with TRBJ2-7; D is perhaps TRBD1 or TRBD2 (6 bases each). Germline V gene lookup returns CDR1 KGHDR and CDR2 SFDVKD. Trimming removed 4 bases at V and 3 bases at J, with 15 bases between. The CDR3 runs 15 residues.